The TCR beta chain under discussion was sequenced for a study of blood T cells in healthy people across ages. Study-level points and caveats: Not knowing donor CMV status may have confounded expanded clonotype changes. Aged donors had fewer naive CD4+ cells and lower diversity than long-lived donors. Across samples, TCR beta diversity tracked strongly with naive T cell percentage.

Of note for this clonotype: Antigen specificity is unknown.

PCR was performed a second time for about 7 to 12 cycles using a sample-barcoded 5' primer and a J-beta primer mix. Template switching added a 12-random-nucleotide identifier to every cDNA molecule. One entry per CDR3 protein results from TCRdb running MiXCR on the 5' RACE reads. The table includes 730,000 or so distinct CDR3 sequences, around 40% detected once. This receptor was taken from a woman aged 60 to 75 in good health. The sample comprised blood.

As DNA, the CDR3 is TGTGCCAGCAGTTACTCGAGGGGGTGGGGGAACGAGCAGTACTTC. Protein: CASSYSRGWGNEQYF. The chain joins TRBV6-5 to TRBJ2-7, with D perhaps TRBD1 (6 bases). The CDR3 length is 15 residues. V lost 0 bases and J 5 bases, leaving 14 bases between the germline ends. The germline V gene encodes CDR1 MNHEY and CDR2 SVGAGI.